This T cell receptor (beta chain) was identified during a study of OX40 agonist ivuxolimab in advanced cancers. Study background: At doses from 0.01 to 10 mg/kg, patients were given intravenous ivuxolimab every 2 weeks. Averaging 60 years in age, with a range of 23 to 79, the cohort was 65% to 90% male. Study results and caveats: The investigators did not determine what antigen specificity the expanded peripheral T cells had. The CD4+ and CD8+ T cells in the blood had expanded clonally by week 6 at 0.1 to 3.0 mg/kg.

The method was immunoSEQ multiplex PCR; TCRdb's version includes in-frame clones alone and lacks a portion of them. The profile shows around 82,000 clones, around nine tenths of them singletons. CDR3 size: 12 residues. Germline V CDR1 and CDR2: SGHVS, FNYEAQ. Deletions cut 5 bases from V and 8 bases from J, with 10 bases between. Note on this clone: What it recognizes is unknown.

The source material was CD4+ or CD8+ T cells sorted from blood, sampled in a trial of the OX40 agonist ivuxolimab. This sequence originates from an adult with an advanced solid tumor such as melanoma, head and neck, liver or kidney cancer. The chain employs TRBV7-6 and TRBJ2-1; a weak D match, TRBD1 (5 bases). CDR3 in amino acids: CASSKGVDEQFF. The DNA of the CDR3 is TGTGCCAGCAGCAAAGGGGTGGATGAGCAGTTCTTC.